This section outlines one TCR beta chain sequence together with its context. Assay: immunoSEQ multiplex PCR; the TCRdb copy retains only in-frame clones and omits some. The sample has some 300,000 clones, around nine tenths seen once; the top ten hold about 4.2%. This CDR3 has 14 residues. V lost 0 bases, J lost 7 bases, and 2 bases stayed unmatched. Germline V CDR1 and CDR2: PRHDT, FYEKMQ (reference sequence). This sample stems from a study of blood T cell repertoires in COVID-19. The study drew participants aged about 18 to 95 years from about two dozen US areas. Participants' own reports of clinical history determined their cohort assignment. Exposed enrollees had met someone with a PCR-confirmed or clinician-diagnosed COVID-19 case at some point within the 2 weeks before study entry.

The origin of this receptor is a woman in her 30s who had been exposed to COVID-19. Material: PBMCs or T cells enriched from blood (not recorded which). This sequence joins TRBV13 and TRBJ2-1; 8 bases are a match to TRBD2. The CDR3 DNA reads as TGTGCCAGCAGCTTAGGGACTAGCGTAAATGAGCAGTTCTTC. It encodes CASSLGTSVNEQFF.